Described below is a single T cell receptor beta chain sequence and its context. In this sample, this clone turned up a few times. Its target antigen remains unknown. No clone much larger than this one lies a single base away; base qualities are absent. In Seattle, one collaborating source enrolled patients while the infection was active and tracked those patients longitudinally over the course of disease. The collaborating institutions used their own protocols to collect whole blood in K2EDTA tubes. For TCRbeta analysis, collaborator samples were shipped as frozen whole blood, as isolated PBMCs, or as DNA extracted from either sample type. TCRbeta CDR3 regions were amplified from genomic DNA by means of the immunoSEQ Assay, a bias-controlled multiplex PCR. Processing in the source paper ran as follows. The number of nucleated cells in each sample was estimated by amplification of reference gene primers within the assay. Sequence reads were collapsed and filtered to measure the absolute abundance of every unique TCRbeta CDR3 rearrangement. Productive Simpson clonality was computed per sample as the square root of Simpson's diversity index over productive rearrangements. TCRdb took over this immuneACCESS table, retaining in-frame rearrangements with V and J assigned. Such tables are incomplete; in checked studies, under half of the missing clones stem from an unresolved V gene, and the remainder is unexplained. That table furnishes V, J and clone size, whereas the DNA furnished D and trimming. The sample table holds about 100,000 clones, of which around 91% were seen once. The ten largest make up 6.5% to 8.5% of the sample.

This entry is derived from a study of blood T cell repertoires in COVID-19 (dated by TCRdb to 2020 to 2021). Turning to the overall study: Collaborator samples came from the United States, Italy and Spain and covered acute and convalescent phases of COVID-19. The material from the prospective study consisted of cDNA or gDNA derived from T cells, B-cell-depleted T cells, or PBMCs. Deeply sampled blood TCRbeta repertoires from subjects exposed to, actively infected with, or recovered from COVID-19 were included in the dataset. The repertoires were released in a freely available public database meant as a resource for research on the immune response to SARS-CoV-2. The samples were drawn from two sources: the first 160 participants of the ongoing ImmuneRACE study, and fewer than 1,500 subjects contributed by 6 global collaborators. Nearly every sample came with metadata listing a de-identified subject ID, COVID-19 status, age in years and sex. Where HLA class I and class II types were available, the types were taken from metadata supplied by the sample provider, not from assay-based typing. General conclusions and limits of the study: Clinical and demographic metadata were provided uncurated, with the amount varying by source and participant.

Between the V and J ends, shortened by 0 bases and 7 bases respectively, the junction contains 12 bases. Looking up the germline V gene (reference sequence) yields CDR1 LNHDA and CDR2 SQIVND. Counted from cysteine to phenylalanine, this CDR3 has 14 amino acids. This entry keeps only the CDR3 DNA: 42 bases, framed from base 1. Sequencing was done on a sample of peripheral blood. The source is a man aged 18-30 years with COVID-19, enrolled during active disease. The rearrangement combines TRBV19 with TRBJ1-2; no D gene call is confident. The nucleotide sequence reads TGTGCCAGTAGTATAGATCCCGTTCGGGGTGGCTACACCTTC. Its protein product is CASSIDPVRGGYTF. With the portions outside the CDR3 filled from the reference TRBV19 and TRBJ1-2 genes, the complete variable region becomes DGGITQSPKYLFRKEGQNVTLSCEQNLNHDAMYWYRQDPGQGLRLIYYSQIVNDFQKGDIAEGYSVSREKKESFPLTVTSAQKNPTAFYLCASSIDPVRGGYTFGSGTRLTVV.